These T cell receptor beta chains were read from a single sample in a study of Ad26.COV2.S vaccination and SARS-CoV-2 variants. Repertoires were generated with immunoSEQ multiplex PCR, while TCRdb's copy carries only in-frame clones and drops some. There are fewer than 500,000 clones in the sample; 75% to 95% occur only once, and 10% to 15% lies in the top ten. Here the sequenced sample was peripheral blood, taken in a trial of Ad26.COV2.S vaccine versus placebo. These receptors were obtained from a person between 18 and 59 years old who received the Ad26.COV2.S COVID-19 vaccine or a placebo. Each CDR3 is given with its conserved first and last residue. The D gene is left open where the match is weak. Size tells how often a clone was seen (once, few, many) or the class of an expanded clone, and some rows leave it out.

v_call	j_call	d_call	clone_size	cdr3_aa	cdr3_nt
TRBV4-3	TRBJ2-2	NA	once	CASSLGRNTGELFF	TGCGCCAGCAGTTTAGGAAGGAACACCGGGGAGCTGTTTTTT
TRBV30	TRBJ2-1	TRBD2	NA	CAWSGTSGLSYNEQFF	TGTGCCTGGAGTGGGACTAGCGGACTCTCCTACAATGAGCAGTTCTTC
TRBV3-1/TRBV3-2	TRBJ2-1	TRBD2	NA	CASSTIGGSYNEQFF	TGTGCCAGCAGCACCATTGGCGGGAGCTACAATGAGCAGTTCTTC
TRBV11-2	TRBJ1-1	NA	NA	CASRGYTNTEAFF	TGTGCCAGTAGGGGGTACACGAACACTGAAGCTTTCTTT
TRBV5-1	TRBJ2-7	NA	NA	CASSTTGAYEQYF	TGCGCCAGCAGCACCACGGGGGCCTACGAGCAGTACTTC
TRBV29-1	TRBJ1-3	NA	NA	CSVDEGGGTIYF	TGCAGCGTTGATGAGGGGGGCGGCACCATATATTTT
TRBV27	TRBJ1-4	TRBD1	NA	CASSLRGSDEKLFF	TGTGCCAGCAGCCTCAGGGGGTCCGATGAAAAACTGTTTTTT
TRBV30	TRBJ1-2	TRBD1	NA	CAWTDRGGYTF	TGTGCCTGGACCGACAGGGGCGGCTACACCTTC
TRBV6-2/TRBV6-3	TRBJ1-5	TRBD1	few	CASSQATGWQPQHF	TGTGCCAGCAGTCAAGCGACAGGGTGGCAGCCCCAGCATTTT
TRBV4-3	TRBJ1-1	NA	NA	CASSQDTGRNTEAFF	TGCGCCAGCAGCCAAGATACGGGGAGAAACACTGAAGCTTTCTTT
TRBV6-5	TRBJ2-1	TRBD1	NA	CASSPGTGADEQFF	TGTGCCAGCAGTCCCGGGACAGGGGCAGATGAGCAGTTCTTC
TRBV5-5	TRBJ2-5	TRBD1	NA	CASSFPGTGGPPTQYF	TGTGCCAGCAGCTTCCCCGGGACAGGGGGCCCCCCGACCCAGTACTTC
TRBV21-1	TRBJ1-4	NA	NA	CASTDRVNEKLFF	TGTGCCAGCACTGACAGGGTTAATGAAAAACTGTTTTTT
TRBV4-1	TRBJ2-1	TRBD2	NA	CASSQGSSGRSYNEQFF	TGCGCCAGCAGCCAAGGCAGTAGCGGGAGATCCTACAATGAGCAGTTCTTC
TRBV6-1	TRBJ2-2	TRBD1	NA	CASSELIQGAGTGELFF	TGTGCCAGCAGTGAATTGATACAGGGGGCCGGCACCGGGGAGCTGTTTTTT
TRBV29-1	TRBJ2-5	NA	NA	CSVARGGETQYF	TGCAGCGTTGCCAGAGGGGGGGAGACCCAGTACTTC
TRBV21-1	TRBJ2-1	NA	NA	CASSKCLAGGSSYNEQFF	TGTGCCAGCAGCAAGTGTCTAGCGGGAGGGAGCTCCTACAATGAGCAGTTCTTC
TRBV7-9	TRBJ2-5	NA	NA	CASSIQDRGTQYF	TGTGCCAGCAGTATACAGGATCGAGGGACCCAGTACTTC
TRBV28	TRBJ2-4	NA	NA	CASSLDRSNIQYF	TGTGCCAGCAGTTTAGACAGGTCAAACATTCAGTACTTC
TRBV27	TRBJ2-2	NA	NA	CASSPLTHTGELFF	TGTGCCAGCAGTCCACTGACACACACCGGGGAGCTGTTTTTT
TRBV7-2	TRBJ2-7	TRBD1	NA	CASSLIGTGVGSEQYF	TGTGCCAGCAGCCTCATTGGGACAGGGGTTGGCTCCGAGCAGTACTTC
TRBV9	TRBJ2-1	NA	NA	CASSVAGRANEQFF	TGTGCCAGCAGCGTAGCGGGAAGGGCCAATGAGCAGTTCTTC
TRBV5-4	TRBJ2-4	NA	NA	CASSLGGTKNIQYF	TGTGCCAGCAGCTTGGGGGGGACAAAAAACATTCAGTACTTC
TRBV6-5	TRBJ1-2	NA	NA	CASSYLKGHYGYTF	TGTGCCAGCAGTTATCTTAAAGGGCACTATGGCTACACCTTC
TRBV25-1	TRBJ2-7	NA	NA	CASSESTGPYEQYF	TGTGCCAGCAGTGAATCGACGGGCCCCTACGAGCAGTACTTC
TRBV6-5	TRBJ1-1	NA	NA	CASSPRDTEAFF	TGTGCCAGCAGTCCCCGAGACACTGAAGCTTTCTTT
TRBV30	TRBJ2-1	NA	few	CAWSVVEEQFF	TGTGCCTGGAGTGTGGTGGAGGAGCAGTTCTTC
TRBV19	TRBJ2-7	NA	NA	CASSSDSSSYEQYF	TGTGCCAGTAGTAGCGACAGCTCCTCCTACGAGCAGTACTTC
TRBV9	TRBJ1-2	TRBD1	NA	CASSEGTGADYGYTF	TGTGCCAGCAGCGAAGGGACAGGGGCTGACTATGGCTACACCTTC
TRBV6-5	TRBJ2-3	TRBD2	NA	CASMSRTRRVDTQYF	TGTGCCAGCATGTCCCGGACTAGGCGTGTAGATACGCAGTATTTT
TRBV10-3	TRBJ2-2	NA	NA	CAISESLGNTGELFF	TGTGCCATCAGTGAGTCTCTGGGGAACACCGGGGAGCTGTTTTTT
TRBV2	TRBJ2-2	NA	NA	CASGGTGELFF	TGTGCCAGCGGGGGCACCGGGGAGCTGTTTTTT
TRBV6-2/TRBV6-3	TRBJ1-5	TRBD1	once	CASSYRGQGVGQPQHF	TGTGCCAGCAGTTACCGAGGACAGGGGGTGGGACAGCCCCAGCATTTT
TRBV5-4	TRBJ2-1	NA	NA	CASSSGGHEQFF	TGTGCCAGCAGCTCCGGTGGGCATGAGCAGTTCTTC
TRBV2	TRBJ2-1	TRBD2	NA	CASRVGGAGGRNEQFF	TGTGCCAGCAGGGTAGGAGGAGCGGGAGGACGGAATGAGCAGTTCTTC
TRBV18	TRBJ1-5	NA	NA	CASSPNREGQPQHF	TGTGCCAGCTCACCCAACAGGGAGGGTCAGCCCCAGCATTTT
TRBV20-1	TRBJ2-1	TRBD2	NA	CSASASGRGGEQFF	TGCAGTGCTAGTGCTAGCGGGAGAGGGGGCGAGCAGTTCTTC
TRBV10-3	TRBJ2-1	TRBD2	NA	CAISGKVAGANEQFF	TGTGCCATCAGTGGAAAGGTAGCGGGGGCCAATGAGCAGTTCTTC
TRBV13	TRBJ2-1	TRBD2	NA	CASSYVLADNEQFF	TGTGCCAGCAGCTACGTGCTAGCGGACAATGAGCAGTTCTTC
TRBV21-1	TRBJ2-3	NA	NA	CASSERTGLVAGYF	TGTGCCAGCAGCGAACGGACAGGGCTGGTTGCGGGGTATTTT
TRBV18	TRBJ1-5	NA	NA	CASSPRGISDQPQHF	TGTGCCAGCTCACCGCGGGGAATTTCCGATCAGCCCCAGCATTTT
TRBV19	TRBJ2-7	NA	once	CASSRFGAGESYEQYF	TGTGCCAGTAGTCGATTTGGGGCCGGGGAATCCTACGAGCAGTACTTC
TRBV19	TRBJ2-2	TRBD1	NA	CASTLQGASTGELFF	TGTGCCAGTACCCTACAGGGGGCGTCCACCGGGGAGCTGTTTTTT
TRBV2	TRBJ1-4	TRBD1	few	CASSADRATNEKLFF	TGTGCCAGCAGTGCCGACAGGGCAACTAATGAAAAACTGTTTTTT
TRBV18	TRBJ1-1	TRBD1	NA	CASSPQQGPMNTEAFF	TGTGCCAGCTCACCACAACAGGGGCCGATGAACACTGAAGCTTTCTTT
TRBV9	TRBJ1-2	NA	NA	CASSLARGDGYTF	TGTGCCAGCAGCCTAGCTCGGGGGGATGGCTACACCTTC
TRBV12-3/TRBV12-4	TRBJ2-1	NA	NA	CASSLVLGSEQFF	TGTGCCAGCAGTTTAGTTCTAGGTAGTGAGCAGTTCTTC
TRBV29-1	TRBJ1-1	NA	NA	CSVETGEAFF	TGCAGCGTTGAGACGGGAGAAGCTTTCTTT